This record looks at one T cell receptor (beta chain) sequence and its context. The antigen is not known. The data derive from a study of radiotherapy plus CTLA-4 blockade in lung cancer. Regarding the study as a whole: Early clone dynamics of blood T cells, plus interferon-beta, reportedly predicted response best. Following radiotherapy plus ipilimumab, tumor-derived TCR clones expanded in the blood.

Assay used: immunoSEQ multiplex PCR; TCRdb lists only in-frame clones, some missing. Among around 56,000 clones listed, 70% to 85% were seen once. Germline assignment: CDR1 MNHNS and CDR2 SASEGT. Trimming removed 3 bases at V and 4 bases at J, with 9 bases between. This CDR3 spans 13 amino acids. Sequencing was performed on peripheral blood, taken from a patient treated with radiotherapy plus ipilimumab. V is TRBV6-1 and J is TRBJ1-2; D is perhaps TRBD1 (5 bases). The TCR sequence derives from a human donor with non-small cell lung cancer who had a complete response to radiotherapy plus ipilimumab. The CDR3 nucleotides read TGTGCCAGCAGTGAGGGGGGTTCCTATGGCTACACCTTC. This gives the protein CASSEGGSYGYTF.